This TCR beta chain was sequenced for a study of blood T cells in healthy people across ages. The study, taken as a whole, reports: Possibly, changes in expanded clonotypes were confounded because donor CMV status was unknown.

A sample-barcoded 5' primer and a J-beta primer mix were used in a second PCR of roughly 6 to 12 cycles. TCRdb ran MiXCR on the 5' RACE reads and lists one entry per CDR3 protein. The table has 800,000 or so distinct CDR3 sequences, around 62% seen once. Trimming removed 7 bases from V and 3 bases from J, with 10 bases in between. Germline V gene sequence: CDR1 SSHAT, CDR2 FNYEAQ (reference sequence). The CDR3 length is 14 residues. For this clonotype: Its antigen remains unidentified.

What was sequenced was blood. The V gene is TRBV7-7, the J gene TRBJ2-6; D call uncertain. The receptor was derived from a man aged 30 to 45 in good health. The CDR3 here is CASKATVGANVLTF. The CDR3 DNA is TGTGCCAGCAAGGCGACGGTTGGGGCCAACGTCCTGACTTTC.